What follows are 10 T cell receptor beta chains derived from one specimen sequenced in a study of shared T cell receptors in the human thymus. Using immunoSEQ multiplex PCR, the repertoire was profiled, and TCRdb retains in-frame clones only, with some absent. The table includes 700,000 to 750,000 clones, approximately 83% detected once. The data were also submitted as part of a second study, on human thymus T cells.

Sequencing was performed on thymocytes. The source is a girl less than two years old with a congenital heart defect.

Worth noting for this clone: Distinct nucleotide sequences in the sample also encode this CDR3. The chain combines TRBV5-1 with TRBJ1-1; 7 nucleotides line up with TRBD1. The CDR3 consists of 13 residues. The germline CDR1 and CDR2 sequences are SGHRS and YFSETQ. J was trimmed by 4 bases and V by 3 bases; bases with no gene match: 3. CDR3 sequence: CASSSDRVTEAFF. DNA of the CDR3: TGCGCCAGCAGCTCTGACAGGGTCACTGAAGCTTTCTTT. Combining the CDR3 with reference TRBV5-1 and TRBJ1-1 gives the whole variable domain KAGVTQTPRYLIKTRGQQVTLSCSPISGHRSVSWYQQTPGQGLQFLFEYFSETQRNKGNFPGRFSGRQFSNSRSEMNVSTLELGDSALYLCASSSDRVTEAFFGQGTRLTVV.

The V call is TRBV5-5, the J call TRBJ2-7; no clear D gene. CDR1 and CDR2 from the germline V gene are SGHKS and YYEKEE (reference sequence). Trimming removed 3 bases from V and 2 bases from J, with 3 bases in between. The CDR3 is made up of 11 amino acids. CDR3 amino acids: CASSYTYEQYF. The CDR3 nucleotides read TGTGCCAGCAGCTATACCTACGAGCAGTACTTC.

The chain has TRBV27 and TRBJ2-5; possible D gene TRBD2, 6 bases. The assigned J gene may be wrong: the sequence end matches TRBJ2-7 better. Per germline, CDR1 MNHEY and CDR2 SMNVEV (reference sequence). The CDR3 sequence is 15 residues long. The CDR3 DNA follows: TGTGCCAGCAGTCCCTCAGGGCGGGGAGGCTACGAGCAGTACTTC. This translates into CASSPSGRGGYEQYF.

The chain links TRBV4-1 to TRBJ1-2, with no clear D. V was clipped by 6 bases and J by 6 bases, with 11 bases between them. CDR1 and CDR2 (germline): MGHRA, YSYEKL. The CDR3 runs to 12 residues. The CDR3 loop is CASREATNGYTF. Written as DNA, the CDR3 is TGCGCCAGCAGGGAGGCCACTAATGGCTACACCTTC.

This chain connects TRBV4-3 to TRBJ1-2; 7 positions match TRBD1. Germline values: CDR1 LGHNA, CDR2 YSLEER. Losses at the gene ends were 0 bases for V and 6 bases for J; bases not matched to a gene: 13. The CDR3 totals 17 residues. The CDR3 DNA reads TGCGCCAGCAGCCAAGATAAGGAGGGGCGACAGGGTCATGGCTACACCTTC. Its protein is CASSQDKEGRQGHGYTF.

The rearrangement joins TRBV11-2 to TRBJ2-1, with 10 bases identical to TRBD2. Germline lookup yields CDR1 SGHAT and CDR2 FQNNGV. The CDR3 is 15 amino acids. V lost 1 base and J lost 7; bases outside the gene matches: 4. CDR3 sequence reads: CASSLGQRGGNEQFF. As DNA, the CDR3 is TGTGCCAGCAGCTTAGGCCAGCGGGGGGGGAATGAGCAGTTCTTC.

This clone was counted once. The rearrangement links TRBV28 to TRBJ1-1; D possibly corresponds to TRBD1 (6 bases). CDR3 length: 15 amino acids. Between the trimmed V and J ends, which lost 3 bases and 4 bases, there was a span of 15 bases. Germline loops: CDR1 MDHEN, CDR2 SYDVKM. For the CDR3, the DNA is TGTGCCAGCAGTTTCCCCAGGGACATTATCACTGAAGCTTTCTTT. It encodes CASSFPRDIITEAFF.

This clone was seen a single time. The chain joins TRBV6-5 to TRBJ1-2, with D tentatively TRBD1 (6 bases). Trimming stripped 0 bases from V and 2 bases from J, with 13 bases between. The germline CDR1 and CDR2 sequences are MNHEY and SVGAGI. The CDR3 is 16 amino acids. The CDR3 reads CASSYSGGGRNYGYTF. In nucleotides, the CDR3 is TGTGCCAGCAGTTACTCGGGCGGGGGGCGCAACTATGGCTACACCTTC.

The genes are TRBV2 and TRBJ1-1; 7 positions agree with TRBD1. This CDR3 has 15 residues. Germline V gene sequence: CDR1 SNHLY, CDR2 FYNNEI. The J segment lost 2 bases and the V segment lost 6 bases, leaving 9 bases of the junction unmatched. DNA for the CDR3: TGTGCCAGCAGAGATAGGGGGCAACAAAACACTGAAGCTTTCTTT. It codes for CASRDRGQQNTEAFF.

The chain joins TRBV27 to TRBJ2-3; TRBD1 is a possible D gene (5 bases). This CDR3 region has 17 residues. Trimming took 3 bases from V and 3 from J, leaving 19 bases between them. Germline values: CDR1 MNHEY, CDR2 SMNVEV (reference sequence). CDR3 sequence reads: CASSFRQSDSRTDTQYF. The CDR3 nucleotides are TGTGCCAGCAGTTTTCGACAGAGCGACTCCCGAACAGATACGCAGTATTTT.